The 23 T cell receptor beta chains presented below share a single source sample, sequenced in a study of blood T cell repertoires in COVID-19. Sequencing was performed with immunoSEQ multiplex PCR; in TCRdb, only in-frame clones are kept and a portion is missing. The data show about 440,000 clones, approximately 88% seen once. Sequencing was performed on peripheral blood. The source is a woman between 50 and 59 years old with COVID-19, enrolled during active disease.

The rearrangement links TRBV30 to TRBJ1-6, with 7 bases lining up with TRBD1. Germline V CDR1 and CDR2: GTSNPN, SVGIG (reference sequence). After removal of 7 bases from V and 12 bases from J, the junction contained 12 bases not matched to a gene. The CDR3 runs 13 residues. The CDR3 nucleotides read TGTGCCTCTGCTACAGGGGATCTGATACCCCTCCACTTT. Its protein product is CASATGDLIPLHF. The complete variable domain, with remaining parts taken from reference TRBV30 and TRBJ1-6, reads SQTIHQWPATLVQPVGSPLSLECTVEGTSNPNLYWYRQAAGRGLQLLFYSVGIGQISSEVPQNLSASRPQDRQFILSSKKLLLSDSGFYLCASATGDLIPLHFGNGTRLTVT.

The rearrangement links TRBV30 to TRBJ1-4; 8 bases match TRBD1. The CDR3 is 14 amino acids. V lost 1 base and J lost 8; bases outside the gene matches: 6. Germline V CDR1 and CDR2: GTSNPN, SVGIG (reference sequence). The CDR3, as DNA: TGTGCCTGGAGTGACACAGGGGGTGTGGAAAAACTGTTTTTT. Residues: CAWSDTGGVEKLFF.

This clone has just a few counts. CDR3 bases: TGCGCCAGCAGCCCGAATACAGAGAACACTGAAGCTTTCTTT. This encodes CASSPNTENTEAFF. V and J are TRBV5-1 and TRBJ1-1; no reliable D call. This CDR3 has 14 amino acids. V was clipped by 4 bases and J by 1 base, with 11 bases between them. Germline V lookup: CDR1 SGHRS, CDR2 YFSETQ.

The V gene is TRBV5-1, the J gene TRBJ1-4; weak D call: TRBD1 (5 bases). V lost 0 bases and J lost 3, with 6 bases in between. Looked up from germline, CDR1 is SGHRS and CDR2 is YFSETQ. This CDR3 is 14 amino acids long. CDR3 residues: CASSLGGPNEKLFF. CDR3 DNA sequence: TGCGCCAGCAGCTTGGGGGGCCCTAATGAAAAACTGTTTTTT. Looking up the rest from reference TRBV5-1 and TRBJ1-4 gives the full variable domain: KAGVTQTPRYLIKTRGQQVTLSCSPISGHRSVSWYQQTPGQGLQFLFEYFSETQRNKGNFPGRFSGRQFSNSRSEMNVSTLELGDSALYLCASSLGGPNEKLFFGSGTQLSVL.

This chain uses TRBV6-5 with TRBJ2-1; D is unresolved. Germline assignment: CDR1 MNHEY and CDR2 SVGAGI. Trimming left V 5 bases short and J 8 bases short, with 13 bases between. This CDR3 region has 13 residues. The CDR3 loop reads CASSPFLIDEQFF. The DNA for the CDR3 is TGTGCCAGCAGTCCCTTCTTAATCGATGAGCAGTTCTTC.

The gene calls are TRBV10-3 and TRBJ2-7; the D gene is possibly TRBD1 (6 bases). Trimming cost V 1 base and J 2 bases, with 9 bases left between them. CDR3 length: 14 residues. Per germline, CDR1 ENHRY and CDR2 SYGVKD. The CDR3 spells CAISELGHPYEQYF. CDR3 bases: TGTGCCATCAGTGAGTTGGGACACCCCTACGAGCAGTACTTC.

This chain joins TRBV19 and TRBJ1-1; TRBD1 matches at 7 bases. Per germline, CDR1 LNHDA and CDR2 SQIVND (reference sequence). J was trimmed by 3 bases and V by 3 bases; bases with no gene match: 13. The CDR3 is made up of 17 amino acids. CDR3 sequence: CASSIPRRQGWDTEAFF. The CDR3 DNA follows: TGTGCCAGTAGTATTCCCCGTCGACAGGGATGGGACACTGAAGCTTTCTTT.

The V call is TRBV25-1, the J call TRBJ1-3; D unresolved. Trimming took off 8 bases at V and 2 bases at J, with 13 bases between the two ends. Germline loops: CDR1 MGHDK, CDR2 SYGVNS. This CDR3 has 14 amino acids. The CDR3: CASGRSGTGNTIYF. CDR3 nucleotides: TGTGCCAGCGGCCGGTCGGGGACTGGAAACACCATATATTTT.

This chain uses TRBV29-1 with TRBJ1-1; D is ambiguous. The CDR3 contains 13 residues. V lost 5 bases to trimming and J lost 3 bases, with 13 bases between them. The V gene's germline CDR1 is SQVTM and CDR2 ANQGSEA. The CDR3, as DNA: TGCAGCGTTTCGTCGACACCTTACACTGAAGCTTTCTTT. Translating it yields CSVSSTPYTEAFF.

The rearrangement links TRBV6-5 to TRBJ1-5, with 8 bases matching TRBD1. The CDR3 has 15 residues. The V and J ends lost 8 bases and 5 bases, in that order; junction bases with no gene match: 11. Germline CDR1 reads MNHEY; CDR2 reads SVGAGI. CDR3 sequence reads: CASLPRQGSYQPQHF. The CDR3 DNA reads as TGTGCCAGCCTTCCCAGACAGGGGTCCTATCAGCCCCAGCATTTT.

The rearrangement joins TRBV6-2 or TRBV6-3 to TRBJ2-3; D call uncertain. This CDR3 is 13 amino acids long. Germline loops: CDR1 MNHEY, CDR2 SVGEGT. V gave up 6 bases and J gave up 0 bases, with 7 bases separating them. CDR3 residues: CASSLISTDTQYF. Here the CDR3 DNA reads TGTGCCAGCAGCCTTATCAGCACAGATACGCAGTATTTT.

This chain connects TRBV3-1 (or the pseudogene TRBV3-2) to TRBJ1-1; D is undetermined. From germline, CDR1 is LGHDT and CDR2 YNNKEL (reference sequence). Trimming pared 3 bases from V and 5 bases from J, leaving 22 bases between. The CDR3 sequence is 17 residues long. The CDR3 region is CASSQRVAGDGRTEAFF. The CDR3 region has the DNA TGTGCCAGCAGCCAGCGAGTGGCAGGCGACGGAAGGACTGAAGCTTTCTTT.

The gene calls are TRBV9 and TRBJ2-3, with 9 bases fitting TRBD2. From germline, CDR1 is SGDLS and CDR2 YYNGEE. This CDR3 comprises 16 residues. The V gene end was trimmed by 3 bases and the J gene end by 4 bases; junction bases not matched to a gene: 9. CDR3 coding DNA: TGTGCCAGCAGCGGGTCTAGCGGGGCCCCCGCAGATACGCAGTATTTT. It specifies CASSGSSGAPADTQYF.

This chain uses TRBV9 with TRBJ1-5, with 8 bases that match TRBD1. This CDR3 is built from 14 residues. Trimming cost V 3 bases and J 4 bases; bases outside gene matches: 3. CDR1 and CDR2 from the germline V gene are SGDLS and YYNGEE. The CDR3 DNA follows: TGTGCCAGCAGCGCAGGACAGGGAAATCAGCCCCAGCATTTT. This sequence encodes CASSAGQGNQPQHF.

The chain recombines TRBV27 with TRBJ2-7; 11 nucleotides line up with TRBD2. V lost 1 base and J lost 8; bases outside the gene matches: 10. The CDR3 extends over 16 amino acids. Germline V gene sequence: CDR1 MNHEY, CDR2 SMNVEV (reference sequence). CDR3 sequence reads: CASSLLGLAGGPQQYF. The CDR3 nucleotides read TGTGCCAGCAGTTTATTGGGGCTAGCGGGGGGACCTCAGCAGTACTTC.

This clone was counted a single time. CDR3 sequence: CSARDQWGYTF. CDR3 coding DNA: TGCAGTGCTAGAGATCAGTGGGGCTACACCTTC. The J gene is TRBJ1-2, the V gene TRBV20-1; D ambiguous. This CDR3 is built from 11 residues. Germline V gene lookup returns CDR1 DFQATT and CDR2 SNEGSKA (reference sequence). Trimming pared 0 bases from V and 8 bases from J, leaving 7 bases between.

J is TRBJ1-2 and V is TRBV7-9, with D possibly TRBD1 on 6 matching bases. Trimming took off 5 bases at V and 8 bases at J, with 21 bases between the two ends. The germline V gene encodes CDR1 SEHNR and CDR2 FQNEAQ (reference sequence). The CDR3 contains 15 residues. CDR3 in amino acids: CASSPPLGGARGYTF. CDR3 nucleotides: TGTGCCAGCAGCCCCCCGCTTGGGGGGGCAAGGGGCTACACCTTC.

The chain employs TRBV4-1 and TRBJ2-1, with 9 positions matching TRBD2. This CDR3 spans 16 amino acids. V shed 4 bases, J shed 9 bases, and the junction held 13 bases outside the gene matches. The germline V gene has CDR1 MGHRA and CDR2 YSYEKL. The CDR3 DNA reads TGCGCCAGCAGCCCCCACGGCGGGGGGGCCCTGGGTGAGCAGTTCTTC. Translating gives CASSPHGGGALGEQFF.

The chain uses TRBV19 and TRBJ2-5; TRBD2 matches 9 bases. V dropped 5 bases and J dropped 5; count of bases not matched to a gene: 9. The CDR3 totals 15 residues. Per the germline V gene, CDR1 is LNHDA and CDR2 is SQIVND (reference sequence). Here the CDR3 DNA reads TGTGCCAGTAGTTCGCTAGCGGGGTCTCTGGAGACCCAGTACTTC. Translation gives CASSSLAGSLETQYF.

The chain has TRBV12-3 or TRBV12-4 and TRBJ1-1; D uncertain. The CDR3 extends over 13 amino acids. V dropped 3 bases and J dropped 1 base, with 6 bases sitting between them. CDR3 sequence reads: CASSFIRNTEAFF. The CDR3 DNA follows: TGTGCCAGCAGTTTTATCCGGAACACTGAAGCTTTCTTT.

The J gene is TRBJ1-2, the V gene TRBV11-2, with 8 bases matching TRBD1. Germline CDR1 reads SGHAT; CDR2 reads FQNNGV. The CDR3 runs 16 residues. Trimming took 1 base from V and 4 from J; bases not matched to a gene: 8. DNA for the CDR3: TGTGCCAGCAGCTTAGGAGTACAAACAGGGGGCTATGGCTACACCTTC. This sequence encodes CASSLGVQTGGYGYTF.

This clone occurred a few times. This rearrangement joins TRBV27 to TRBJ1-1; tentatively, D is TRBD1 (5 bases). Trimming left V 3 bases short and J 1 base short, with 18 bases between. This CDR3 is built from 17 residues. CDR1 and CDR2 from the germline V gene are MNHEY and SMNVEV (reference sequence). CDR3 sequence: CASSFSARANTNTEAFF. The CDR3 coding sequence is TGTGCCAGCAGTTTTAGTGCCAGGGCAAACACGAACACTGAAGCTTTCTTT.

CDR3 in amino acids: CASSYRGYTEAFF. The CDR3 DNA reads as TGTGCCAGCTCCTACAGGGGGTACACTGAAGCTTTCTTT. The chain is built from TRBV27 and TRBJ1-1; 8 positions agree with TRBD1. With 8 bases clipped from V and 3 bases from J, the junction kept 5 bases outside the gene matches. The V gene's germline CDR1 is MNHEY and CDR2 SMNVEV (reference sequence). The CDR3 loop spans 13 amino acids.